This T cell receptor beta chain was identified during a study of blood T cell repertoires in COVID-19. V dropped 9 bases and J dropped 6 bases, with 14 bases sitting between them. Germline V gene data show CDR1 as LNHDA and CDR2 as SQIVND (reference sequence). The CDR3 has 13 residues. Assay: immunoSEQ multiplex PCR; the TCRdb copy retains only in-frame clones and omits some. The table shows approximately 240,000 clones, with 80% to 90% occurring only once. The clonotype was recovered from a woman at least 80 years old with active or convalescent COVID-19. Sequencing was performed on peripheral blood. J is TRBJ1-4 and V is TRBV19; no firm D call. CDR3 sequence: CASATVIHEKLFF. The CDR3 DNA follows: TGTGCCAGCGCTACCGTTATCCATGAAAAACTGTTTTTT.